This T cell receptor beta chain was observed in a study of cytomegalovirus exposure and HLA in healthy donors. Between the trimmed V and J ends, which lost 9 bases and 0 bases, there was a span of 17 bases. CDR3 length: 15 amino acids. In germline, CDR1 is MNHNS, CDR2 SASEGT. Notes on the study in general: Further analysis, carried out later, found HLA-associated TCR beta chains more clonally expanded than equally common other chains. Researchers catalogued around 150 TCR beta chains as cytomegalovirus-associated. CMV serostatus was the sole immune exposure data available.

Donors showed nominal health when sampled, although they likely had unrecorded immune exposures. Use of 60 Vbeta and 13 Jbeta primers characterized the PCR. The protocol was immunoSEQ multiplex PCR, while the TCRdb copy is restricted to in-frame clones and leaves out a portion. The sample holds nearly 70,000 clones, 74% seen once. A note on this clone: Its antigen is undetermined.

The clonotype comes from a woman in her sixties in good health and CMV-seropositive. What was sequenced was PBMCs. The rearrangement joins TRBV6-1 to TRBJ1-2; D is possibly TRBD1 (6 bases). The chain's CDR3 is CASRWGGGTNYGYTF. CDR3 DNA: TGTGCCAGTCGTTGGGGGGGCGGTACTAACTATGGCTACACCTTC.